This T cell receptor (beta chain) came from a study of T cells in Graves' hyperthyroidism and ophthalmopathy (dated by TCRdb to about 2019). Regarding the research as a whole: Peripheral blood samples were taken at initial diagnosis, before any treatment was given. A discovery cohort of roughly 96 patients, 43 with Graves' ophthalmopathy and roughly 59 with stable Graves' hyperthyroidism, was used to find distinguishing TCR V-J signatures. An independent validation cohort of under 20 hyperthyroidism patients and approximately 16 patients who later progressed to ophthalmopathy tested prospective prediction of ophthalmopathy. The roughly 90 discovery patients were divided at random into training and test sets in a 7:3 ratio. In roughly six Graves' hyperthyroidism patients, the study also compared T-cell repertoires from thyroid tissue with T-cell repertoires from blood. After blood sampling, hyperthyroidism patients were treated with methimazole at a starting dose of 30 mg daily, and ophthalmopathy patients were treated with high-dose intravenous methylprednisolone. The paper reports TCR Vbeta CDR3 sequencing of 130 to 150 peripheral blood samples: 40 to 45 ophthalmopathy, over 70 hyperthyroidism and approximately 17 progressor patients.

A patient counted as having stable Graves' hyperthyroidism if no progression to ophthalmopathy occurred over 18 months of follow-up. Hyperthyroidism patients were aged 18 to 65 years and newly diagnosed, with disease duration of less than 2 months. Exclusion was applied to patients with uncontrolled infections, other autoimmune diseases, pregnancy or lactation. Clinical symptoms, serum thyroxine and TRAb, thyroid ultrasound, and orbital computed tomography formed the basis for the diagnoses. PBMCs were separated from roughly 10 ml of fresh peripheral blood using Ficoll-Paque density gradient centrifugation. Total RNA was extracted with Trizol reagent, and quality was checked on an Agilent 2100 Bioanalyzer. Spanning cysteine to phenylalanine, the CDR3 consists of 20 amino acids. Here the CDR3 DNA is all that survives: 60 bases in frame from base 1. CDR1 and CDR2, looked up from the germline V gene, are KGHDR and SFDVKD. The V end gives up 3 bases and the J end 1 base, leaving 11 bases in the junction not matched to a gene.

What the work shows at the level of the full study, not this receptor alone: Ophthalmopathy was separated from stable hyperthyroidism by a 13 V-J signature model, with 87.88% sensitivity and approximately 81% specificity obtained in cross-validation and 80%/75% obtained in testing. Blood samples also contained most of the expanded thyroid clonotypes (frequency above 0.001), which suggests that blood repertoires may reflect thyroid immune responses. In validation, progression to ophthalmopathy was predicted by the model with 70.59% sensitivity and just over 72% specificity, a median of about 6.8 months before onset. No statistical method was used to set the sample size in advance, and investigators knew the group allocation.

This clonotype was seen repeatedly, ten times or more. Its antigen is still unknown. Within one base of it there is no much larger clone, and no base qualities were kept. The TCR beta CDR3 regions were amplified from RNA transcripts. A first-round RT-PCR of the TCR CDR3 used the HTBI primer set with the Qiagen OneStep RT-PCR kit. The libraries were constructed in a second round of multiplex PCR and then size-selected and purified. The libraries were sequenced on an Illumina HiSeq2000 using paired-end 100 bp reads. The paper's processing steps were these. SOAPnuke was used to process the raw data, with reads discarded if the reads contained adapters or uncalled bases, had a mean Phred below 15, or lacked an exact constant-primer or identifier match. High-quality paired reads were merged with COPE v1.2.5, and unique nucleotide sequences were defined as clonotypes. MiTCR v1.1 was used to align clonotypes to the IMGT TRBV, TRBD and TRBJ reference segments. Analysis was restricted to V-J combinations with a frequency above 0.0001, which covered roughly 99% of repertoires. A TCS score was defined as the ratio of F50 (clonal expansion) to E x V (chaos), with BLOSUM62-based TCRdist applied between CDR3 peptides within each V-J. Welch's t-statistics and random forest reduced 450 to 600 V-J features to under 15, which were used in a naive Bayes classifier (R e1071). TCRdb redid the processing of the public reads, applying fastp at Q25 and MiXCR, and retained in-frame beta chains. Rows are combined by CDR3 protein, so each entry shows the most common genes and DNA. Here the V and J calls rest on TCRdb's processing, not on the authors' analysis. The table for this sample lists hundreds of thousands of distinct CDR3 sequences; 11% to 15% of them were counted only once. The ten largest account for around 9.6% of the sample.

This TCR came from a woman in her late teens or twenties with Graves' hyperthyroidism. The sequenced sample was blood. The chain employs TRBV24-1 and TRBJ2-1, and TRBD2 aligns with 13 junction nucleotides. The nucleotides are TGTGCCACCAGTGATCCGCGGACTAGCGGGGGAGGTAGGTCCTACAATGAGCAGTTCTTC. This encodes CATSDPRTSGGGRSYNEQFF.